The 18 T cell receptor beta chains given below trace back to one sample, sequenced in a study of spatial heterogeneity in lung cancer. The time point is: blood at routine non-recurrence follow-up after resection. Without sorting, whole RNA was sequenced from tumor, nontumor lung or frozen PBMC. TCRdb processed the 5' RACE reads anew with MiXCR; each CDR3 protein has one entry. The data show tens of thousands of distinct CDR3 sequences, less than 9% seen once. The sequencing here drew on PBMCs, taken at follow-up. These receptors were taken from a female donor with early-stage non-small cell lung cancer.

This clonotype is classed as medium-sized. This CDR3 is CASIKAGANYEQYF. The CDR3 coding sequence is TGTGCCAGCATCAAAGCGGGGGCGAATTACGAGCAGTACTTC. The chain is built from TRBV6-5 and TRBJ2-7, with 8 bases fitting TRBD2. The germline gives CDR1 MNHEY, CDR2 SVGAGI. V lost 7 bases, J lost 4 bases, and 9 bases stayed unmatched. The length of the CDR3 is 14 residues.

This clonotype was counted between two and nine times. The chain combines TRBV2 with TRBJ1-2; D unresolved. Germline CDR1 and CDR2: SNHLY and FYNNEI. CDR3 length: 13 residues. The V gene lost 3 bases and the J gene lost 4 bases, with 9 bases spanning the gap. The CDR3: CASSDSFGYGYTF. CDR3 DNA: TGTGCCAGCAGTGATTCATTTGGCTATGGCTACACCTTC. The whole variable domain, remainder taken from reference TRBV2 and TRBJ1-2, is EPEVTQTPSHQVTQMGQEVILRCVPISNHLYFYWYRQILGQKVEFLVSFYNNEISEKSEIFDDQFSVERPDGSNFTLKIRSTKLEDSAMYFCASSDSFGYGYTFGSGTRLTVV.

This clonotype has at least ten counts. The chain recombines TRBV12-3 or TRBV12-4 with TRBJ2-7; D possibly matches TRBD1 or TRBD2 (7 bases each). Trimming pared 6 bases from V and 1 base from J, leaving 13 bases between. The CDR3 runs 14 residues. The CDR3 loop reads CASSKRGQSYEQYF. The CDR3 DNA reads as TGTGCCAGCAGCAAGCGGGGACAGTCCTACGAGCAGTACTTC.

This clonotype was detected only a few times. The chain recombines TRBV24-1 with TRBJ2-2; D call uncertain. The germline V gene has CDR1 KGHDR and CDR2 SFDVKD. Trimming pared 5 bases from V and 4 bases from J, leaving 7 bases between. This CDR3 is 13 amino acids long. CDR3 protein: CATSVTSTGELFF. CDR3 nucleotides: TGTGCCACCAGTGTAACGAGCACCGGGGAGCTGTTTTTT.

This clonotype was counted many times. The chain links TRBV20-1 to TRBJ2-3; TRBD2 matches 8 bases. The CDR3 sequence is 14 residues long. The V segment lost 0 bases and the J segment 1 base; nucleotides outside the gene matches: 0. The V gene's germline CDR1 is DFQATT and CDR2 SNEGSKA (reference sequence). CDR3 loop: CSARDGGGTDTQYF. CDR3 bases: TGCAGTGCTAGAGACGGGGGGGGCACAGATACGCAGTATTTT.

DNA of the CDR3: TGTGCCAGCAGTTACGAGCCCAGGCCCGCGACTGGCTACACCTTC. Translating gives CASSYEPRPATGYTF. The chain carries TRBV6-6 and TRBJ1-2; D gene uncertain. Trimming took off 2 bases at V and 7 bases at J, with 17 bases between the two ends. This CDR3 has 15 residues. Germline CDR1 reads MNHNY; CDR2 reads SVGAGI (reference sequence).

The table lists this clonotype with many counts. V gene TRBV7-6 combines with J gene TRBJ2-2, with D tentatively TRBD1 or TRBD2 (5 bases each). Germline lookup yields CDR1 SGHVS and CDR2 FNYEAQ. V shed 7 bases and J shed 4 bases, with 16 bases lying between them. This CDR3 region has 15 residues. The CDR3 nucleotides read TGTGCCAGCACCAGAGGGACCGTTTCCACCGGGGAGCTGTTTTTT. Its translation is CASTRGTVSTGELFF.

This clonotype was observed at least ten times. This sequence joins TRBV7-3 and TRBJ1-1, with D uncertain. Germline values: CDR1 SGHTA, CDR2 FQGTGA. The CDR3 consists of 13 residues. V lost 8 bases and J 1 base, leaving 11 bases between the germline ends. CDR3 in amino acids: CASRISPNTEAFF. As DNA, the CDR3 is TGTGCCAGCCGGATTAGTCCGAACACTGAAGCTTTCTTT.

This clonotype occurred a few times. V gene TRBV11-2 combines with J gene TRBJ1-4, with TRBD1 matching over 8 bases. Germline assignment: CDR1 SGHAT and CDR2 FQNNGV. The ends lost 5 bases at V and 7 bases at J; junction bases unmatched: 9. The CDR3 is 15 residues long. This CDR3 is CASSPAAGGLEKLFF. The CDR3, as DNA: TGTGCCAGCAGCCCTGCGGCAGGGGGCCTTGAAAAACTGTTTTTT. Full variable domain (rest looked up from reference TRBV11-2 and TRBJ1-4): EAGVAQSPRYKIIEKRQSVAFWCNPISGHATLYWYQQILGQGPKLLIQFQNNGVVDDSQLPKDRFSAERLKGVDSTLKIQPAKLEDSAVYLCASSPAAGGLEKLFFGSGTQLSVL.

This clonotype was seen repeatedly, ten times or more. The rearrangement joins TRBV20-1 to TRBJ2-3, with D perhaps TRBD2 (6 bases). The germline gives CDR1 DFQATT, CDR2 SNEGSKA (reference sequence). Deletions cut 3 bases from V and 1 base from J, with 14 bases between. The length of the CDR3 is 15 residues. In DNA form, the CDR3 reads TGCAGTGCTAGGGCCAGCGGGCGCGGCACAGATACGCAGTATTTT. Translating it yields CSARASGRGTDTQYF.

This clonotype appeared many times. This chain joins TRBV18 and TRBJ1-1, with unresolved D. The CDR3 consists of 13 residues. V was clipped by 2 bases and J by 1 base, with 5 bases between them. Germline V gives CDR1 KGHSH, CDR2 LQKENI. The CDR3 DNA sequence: TGTGCCAGCTCACCATACACGAACACTGAAGCTTTCTTT. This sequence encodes CASSPYTNTEAFF.

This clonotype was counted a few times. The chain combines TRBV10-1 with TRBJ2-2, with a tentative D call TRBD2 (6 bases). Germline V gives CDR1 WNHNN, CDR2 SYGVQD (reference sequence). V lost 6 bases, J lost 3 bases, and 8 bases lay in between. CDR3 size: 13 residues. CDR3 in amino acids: CASSGGYTGELFF. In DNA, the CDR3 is TGCGCCAGCAGCGGGGGTTACACCGGGGAGCTGTTTTTT.

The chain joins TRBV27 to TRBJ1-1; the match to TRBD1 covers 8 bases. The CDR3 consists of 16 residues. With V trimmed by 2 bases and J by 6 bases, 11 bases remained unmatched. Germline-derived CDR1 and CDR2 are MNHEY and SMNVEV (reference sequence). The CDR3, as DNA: TGTGCCAGCAGTTTAGCGACGACAGGGGCCTCCCCTGAAGCTTTCTTT. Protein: CASSLATTGASPEAFF.

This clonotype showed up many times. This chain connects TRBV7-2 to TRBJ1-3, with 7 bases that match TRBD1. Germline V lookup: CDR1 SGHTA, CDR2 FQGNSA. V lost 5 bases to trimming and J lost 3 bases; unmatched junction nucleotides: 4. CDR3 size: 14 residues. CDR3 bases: TGTGCCAGCAGCGGAAGGGGGCTTGGAAACACCATATATTTT. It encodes CASSGRGLGNTIYF.

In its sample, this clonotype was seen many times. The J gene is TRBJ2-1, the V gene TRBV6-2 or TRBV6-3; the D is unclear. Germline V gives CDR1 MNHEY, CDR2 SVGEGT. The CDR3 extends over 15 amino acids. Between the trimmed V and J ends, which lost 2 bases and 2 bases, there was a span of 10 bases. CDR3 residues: CASSYGWATYNEQFF. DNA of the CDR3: TGTGCCAGCAGTTACGGGTGGGCGACCTACAATGAGCAGTTCTTC.

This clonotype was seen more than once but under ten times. The CDR3 DNA follows: TGTGCCAGCAGCCCCTCCTTCCGTAGCACAGATACGCAGTATTTT. Protein sequence: CASSPSFRSTDTQYF. This chain links TRBV11-2 with TRBJ2-3; D is uncertain. The CDR3 has 15 amino acids. Between the trimmed V and J ends, which lost 5 bases and 0 bases, there was a span of 12 bases. The germline V gene has CDR1 SGHAT and CDR2 FQNNGV.

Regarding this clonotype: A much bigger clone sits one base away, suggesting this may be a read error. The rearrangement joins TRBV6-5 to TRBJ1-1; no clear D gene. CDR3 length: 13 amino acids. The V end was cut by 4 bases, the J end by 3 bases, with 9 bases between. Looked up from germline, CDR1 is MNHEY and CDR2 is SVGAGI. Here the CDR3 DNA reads TGTGCCAGCAGTTGCTCGGCAGACACTGAAGCTTTCTTT. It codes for CASSCSADTEAFF.

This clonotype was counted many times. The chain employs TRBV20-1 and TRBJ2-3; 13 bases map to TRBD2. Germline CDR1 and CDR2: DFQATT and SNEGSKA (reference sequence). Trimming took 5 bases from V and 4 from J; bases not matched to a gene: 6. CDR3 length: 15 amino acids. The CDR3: CSAAGLAGVPDTQYF. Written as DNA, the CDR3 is TGCAGTGCTGCCGGACTAGCGGGGGTCCCAGATACGCAGTATTTT.